Shown below are 8 T cell receptor beta chains from a single sample sequenced in a study of human T cells and chemical hapten exposure. TCRdb fed the RACE reads into MiXCR, producing one record per CDR3 protein. The sample yields tens of thousands of distinct CDR3 sequences, about 11% seen once. Time point in this sample: patch test 1, 2 weeks after DPC sensitization. The treatment is: therapeutic diphenylcyclopropenone sensitization with weekly scalp DPC. Source: whole blood, taken in connection with sensitization to the hapten diphenylcyclopropenone (DPC). These receptors were obtained from a man between 40 and 49 years old with alopecia areata. Some clones in this sample may be carry-over from other donors' samples.

V is TRBV27 and J is TRBJ2-1; 7 bases match TRBD2. V gave up 4 bases and J gave up 4 bases; unmatched junction bases: 10. Germline lookup yields CDR1 MNHEY and CDR2 SMNVEV (reference sequence). The length of the CDR3 is 16 residues. CDR3 DNA sequence: TGTGCCAGCAGTTCACCCGGGGGAGGGGCTTACAATGAGCAGTTCTTC. This translates into CASSSPGGGAYNEQFF.

This clonotype was picked up a small number of times. The chain employs TRBV6-5 and TRBJ2-3; perhaps TRBD1 as D (6 bases). V was trimmed by 6 bases and J by 1 base, leaving 17 bases between them. The CDR3 is 16 residues long. Germline assignment: CDR1 MNHEY and CDR2 SVGAGI. DNA of the CDR3: TGTGCCAGCAGCATCGGACAGCCGCTGGGCACAGATACGCAGTATTTT. This gives the protein CASSIGQPLGTDTQYF.

The rearrangement links TRBV6-2 or TRBV6-3 to TRBJ1-5, with no clear D. V was trimmed by 3 bases and J by 2 bases, leaving 20 bases between them. CDR1 is MNHEY, CDR2 SVGEGT, per germline. The CDR3 has 18 amino acids. The CDR3 DNA reads TGTGCCAGCAGTTATAGGGCATCCCCGATGGGTCGCAATCAGCCCCAGCATTTT. This encodes CASSYRASPMGRNQPQHF.

The chain has TRBV20-1 and TRBJ2-7, with D possibly matching TRBD1 (6 bases). Looked up from germline, CDR1 is DFQATT and CDR2 is SNEGSKA (reference sequence). V was pared by 3 bases and J by 6 bases, with 24 bases between. The CDR3 has 16 residues. CDR3 in amino acids: CSARRITGLLGCEQYV. As DNA, the CDR3 is TGCAGTGCTAGGCGGATCACAGGGCTCCTCGGCTGCGAGCAGTACGTC.

CDR3 in DNA: TGTGCCAGCAGTTTAACAGACGAGACCCAGTACTTC. This codes for CASSLTDETQYF. The chain links TRBV12-3 or TRBV12-4 to TRBJ2-5; no reliable D call. With 2 bases removed from V and 5 bases from J, the gap between germline ends came to 6 bases. The CDR3 length is 12 residues.

This clonotype was recorded a few times. The gene calls are TRBV27 and TRBJ2-7; D gene ambiguous. There are 15 residues in the CDR3. V was clipped by 5 bases and J by 3 bases, with 17 bases between them. Germline lookup yields CDR1 MNHEY and CDR2 SMNVEV (reference sequence). The CDR3 DNA is TGTGCCAGCAGTGCCCCCGGGCCCCCTAACTACGAGCAGTACTTC. It codes for CASSAPGPPNYEQYF.

The J gene is TRBJ1-3, the V gene TRBV6-2 or TRBV6-3, with D tentatively TRBD1 (6 bases). Trimming took 5 bases from V and 0 from J, leaving 17 bases between them. CDR3 length: 17 amino acids. Germline V gene sequence: CDR1 MNHEY, CDR2 SVGEGT. CDR3 sequence reads: CASSGQSTTDSGNTIYF. As DNA, the CDR3 is TGTGCCAGCAGTGGACAGTCTACCACCGACTCTGGAAACACCATATATTTT.

This clonotype was counted between two and nine times. The V and J genes are TRBV28 and TRBJ2-1; TRBD2 agrees at 9 bases. Trimming removed 5 bases from V and 0 bases from J; junction bases left unmatched: 2. This CDR3 has 15 residues. Germline-derived CDR1 and CDR2 are MDHEN and SYDVKM. The CDR3 DNA sequence: TGTGCCAGCAGTCTAGCGGGGCTCTCCTACAATGAGCAGTTCTTC. Its translation is CASSLAGLSYNEQFF.